Sequencing of this T cell receptor (beta chain) was carried out in a study of blood T cell repertoires in COVID-19. Study details: Sources were T cells, B-cell-depleted T cells, or PBMCs; the material itself was cDNA or gDNA.

Profiling relied on immunoSEQ multiplex PCR, and the TCRdb table lists in-frame clones only, not all of them. This table holds fewer than 200,000 clones, about 80% found once. The CDR3 is 12 residues long. Between the trimmed V and J ends, which lost 5 bases and 6 bases, there was a span of 10 bases. The chain is built from TRBV12-3 or TRBV12-4 and TRBJ1-2; a weak D match, TRBD1 (5 bases). The sequenced sample consisted of peripheral blood. The receptor was isolated from a woman older than 75 with acute or convalescent COVID-19. CDR3: CASSPGPHGYTF. CDR3 DNA sequence: TGTGCCAGCAGTCCAGGGCCGCATGGCTACACCTTC.